The 21 T cell receptor beta chains below come from one sample, sequenced in a study of early stage breast cancer tumors. The method was immunoSEQ multiplex PCR; TCRdb's version includes in-frame clones alone and lacks a portion of them. The table lists just over 70,000 clones, 65% to 85% of them singletons. Input material: blood. Receptors were obtained from a person between 60 and 70 years old with breast cancer.

This chain links TRBV2 with TRBJ2-3, with D tentatively TRBD2 (6 bases). V was shortened by 2 bases and J by 14 bases, with 14 bases between the two germline ends. This CDR3 has 12 residues. CDR1 and CDR2 from the germline V gene are SNHLY and FYNNEI. CDR3 residues: CASSETLAALYF. The CDR3 DNA follows: TGTGCCAGCAGTGAAACCTTAGCGGCCCTGTATTTT.

The sample holds one count of this clone. The chain uses TRBV30 and TRBJ1-1; D unresolved. Between the trimmed V and J ends, which lost 1 base and 1 base, there was a span of 13 bases. Germline lookup yields CDR1 GTSNPN and CDR2 SVGIG (reference sequence). CDR3 length: 15 residues. In DNA, the CDR3 is TGTGCCTGGAGTGACCCCCGGAGACGGAACACTGAAGCTTTCTTT. This gives the protein CAWSDPRRRNTEAFF.

V and J are TRBV5-4 and TRBJ2-2; weak D call: TRBD2 (5 bases). The CDR3 spans 13 residues. V was shortened by 2 bases and J by 5 bases, with 7 bases between the two germline ends. Germline V gives CDR1 SGHNT, CDR2 YYREEE (reference sequence). The CDR3 loop reads CASSFRLTGELFF. CDR3 DNA sequence: TGTGCCAGCAGCTTTCGACTAACCGGGGAGCTGTTTTTT.

The gene calls are TRBV5-1 and TRBJ1-1; 7 bases align to TRBD1. The V and J ends lost 5 bases and 1 base, in that order; junction bases with no gene match: 5. Germline CDR1 SGHRS, CDR2 YFSETQ. This CDR3 contains 14 residues. The CDR3 loop reads CASRVGTANTEAFF. The CDR3 DNA reads TGCGCCAGCAGGGTCGGGACAGCGAACACTGAAGCTTTCTTT.

The J gene is TRBJ2-2, the V gene TRBV28; D is perhaps TRBD1 (5 bases). The CDR3 covers 15 residues. Germline V gene lookup returns CDR1 MDHEN and CDR2 SYDVKM. Trimming removed 11 bases at V and 1 base at J, with 17 bases between. The CDR3 loop is CAALPSDRNTGELFF. The DNA for the CDR3 is TGTGCCGCTCTCCCGAGTGACAGGAACACCGGGGAGCTGTTTTTT.

V and J are TRBV5-1 and TRBJ2-7; the D gene could be TRBD1 or TRBD2 (5 bases each). The CDR3 is made up of 13 amino acids. The V end was cut by 5 bases, the J end by 3 bases, with 12 bases between. Per germline, CDR1 SGHRS and CDR2 YFSETQ. CDR3 DNA sequence: TGCGCCAGCAGTCTTCGGGACGGCTACGAGCAGTACTTC. Amino acid sequence: CASSLRDGYEQYF.

This chain connects TRBV9 to TRBJ2-1; 11 bases are shared with TRBD2. There are 16 residues in the CDR3. Losses at the gene ends were 4 bases for V and 0 bases for J; bases not matched to a gene: 3. Per the germline V gene, CDR1 is SGDLS and CDR2 is YYNGEE. DNA for the CDR3: TGTGCCAGCAGCTCTGGACTAGCGGGCTCCTACAATGAGCAGTTCTTC. Its protein is CASSSGLAGSYNEQFF.

The chain recombines TRBV30 with TRBJ2-3; D is perhaps TRBD2 (5 bases). This CDR3 has 15 amino acids. V dropped 2 bases and J dropped 4 bases, with 16 bases sitting between them. Per germline, CDR1 GTSNPN and CDR2 SVGIG (reference sequence). This CDR3 reads CAWSMRGSVADTQYF. Here the CDR3 DNA reads TGTGCCTGGAGTATGAGAGGGAGTGTTGCAGATACGCAGTATTTT.

The chain couples TRBV10-3 to TRBJ1-2, with 10 nucleotides matching TRBD1. The trim removed 4 bases at V and 5 bases at J, leaving 7 bases unmatched. Looked up from germline, CDR1 is ENHRY and CDR2 is SYGVKD. The CDR3 spans 15 residues. The CDR3 loop is CAISGTGGAGYGYTF. CDR3 coding DNA: TGTGCCATCAGTGGGACAGGGGGTGCTGGGTATGGCTACACCTTC.

The chain combines TRBV6-4 with TRBJ2-3; no firm D call. Germline CDR1 MRHNA, CDR2 SNTAGT. The CDR3 consists of 13 residues. Trimming stripped 6 bases from V and 8 bases from J, with 15 bases between. The CDR3 reads CASSWEARGTQYF. CDR3 DNA: TGTGCCAGCAGCTGGGAAGCCAGAGGTACGCAGTATTTT.

The rearrangement uses TRBV28 and TRBJ2-3; no definite D call. This CDR3 is built from 15 residues. Trimming took 2 bases from V and 0 from J, leaving 9 bases between them. The germline V gene has CDR1 MDHEN and CDR2 SYDVKM. In nucleotides, the CDR3 is TGTGCCAGCAGTTTAGCGCTACCGAGCACAGATACGCAGTATTTT. The encoded protein is CASSLALPSTDTQYF.

This clone was seen a handful of times. This chain links TRBV7-2 with TRBJ1-4; D is unresolved. This CDR3 spans 16 amino acids. The germline V gene encodes CDR1 SGHTA and CDR2 FQGNSA. Trimming removed 2 bases from V and 0 bases from J, with 10 bases in between. CDR3 amino acids: CASSLYQPSTNEKLFF. DNA of the CDR3: TGTGCCAGCAGCTTATACCAGCCTTCAACTAATGAAAAACTGTTTTTT.

The genes are TRBV5-1 and TRBJ2-5, with 9 nucleotides matching TRBD2. This CDR3 is built from 13 residues. With 0 bases clipped from V and 13 bases from J, the junction kept 7 bases outside the gene matches. The V gene's germline CDR1 is SGHRS and CDR2 YFSETQ. The CDR3 is CASSLGLAERRYF. DNA for the CDR3: TGCGCCAGCAGCTTGGGACTAGCGGAGAGAAGGTACTTC.

The chain carries TRBV19 and TRBJ2-2; 10 bases fit TRBD2. This CDR3 contains 16 residues. Losses at the gene ends were 3 bases for V and 4 bases for J; bases not matched to a gene: 5. Germline V gene lookup returns CDR1 LNHDA and CDR2 SQIVND (reference sequence). The DNA for the CDR3 is TGTGCCAGTAGTATCAGCGGGAGGGCCCCCACCGGGGAGCTGTTTTTT. This codes for CASSISGRAPTGELFF.

The chain's CDR3 is CATTSTDTQYF. The CDR3 region has the DNA TGTGCCACCACTAGCACAGATACGCAGTATTTT. The chain uses TRBV10-3 and TRBJ2-3, with D unclear. The V gene lost 10 bases and the J gene lost 0 bases, with 5 bases spanning the gap. Germline CDR1 reads ENHRY; CDR2 reads SYGVKD. This CDR3 comprises 11 residues.

This clone was observed a single time. The rearrangement links TRBV9 to TRBJ2-1, with a tentative D call TRBD2 (5 bases). Germline CDR1 SGDLS, CDR2 YYNGEE. The CDR3 length is 14 residues. Trimming stripped 3 bases from V and 4 bases from J, with 11 bases between. The CDR3 here is CASSATGKYNEQFF. The CDR3 bases are TGTGCCAGCAGCGCCACCGGGAAGTACAATGAGCAGTTCTTC. The variable domain in full, with the rest retrieved from reference TRBV9 and TRBJ2-1, is DSGVTQTPKHLITATGQRVTLRCSPRSGDLSVYWYQQSLDQGLQFLIQYYNGEERAKGNILERFSAQQFPDLHSELNLSSLELGDSALYFCASSATGKYNEQFFGPGTRLTVL.

The CDR3 bases are TGTGCCAGCAGCTCGGACAGGTTGGGAGAGCAGTACTTC. Its translation is CASSSDRLGEQYF. The chain recombines TRBV2 with TRBJ2-7, with TRBD1 identical over 7 bases. V dropped 6 bases and J dropped 7; count of bases not matched to a gene: 9. Per the germline V gene, CDR1 is SNHLY and CDR2 is FYNNEI. The CDR3 extends over 13 amino acids.

The J gene is TRBJ2-2, the V gene TRBV18; 14 positions agree with TRBD2. The CDR3 contains 18 residues. With V trimmed by 0 bases and J by 5 bases, 5 bases remained unmatched. The germline V gene encodes CDR1 KGHSH and CDR2 LQKENI. The CDR3 protein is CASSPPGLAGEFTGELFF. In DNA form, the CDR3 reads TGTGCCAGCTCACCACCGGGACTAGCGGGAGAATTTACCGGGGAGCTGTTTTTT.

This sequence joins TRBV18 and TRBJ1-3; D not certain. This CDR3 contains 15 residues. Trimming removed 0 bases from V and 0 bases from J, with 6 bases in between. Germline-derived CDR1 and CDR2 are KGHSH and LQKENI. The CDR3 reads CASSPPTVSGNTIYF. For the CDR3, the DNA is TGTGCCAGCTCACCACCGACGGTCTCTGGAAACACCATATATTTT.

V usage is TRBV5-6 and J usage is TRBJ2-3; D is tentatively TRBD1 or TRBD2 (6 bases each). The germline V gene encodes CDR1 SGHDT and CDR2 YYEEEE. The length of the CDR3 is 16 residues. The germline V and J ends were trimmed by 0 bases and 4 bases, with 15 bases remaining between them. The DNA of the CDR3 is TGTGCCAGCAGCTTGGGTGGGGGGCCGGGACCAGATACGCAGTATTTT. This gives the protein CASSLGGGPGPDTQYF.

The chain carries TRBV19 and TRBJ2-5, with D maybe TRBD1 (5 bases). This CDR3 has 15 amino acids. Trimming took 3 bases from V and 5 from J, leaving 16 bases between them. In germline, CDR1 is LNHDA, CDR2 SQIVND (reference sequence). This CDR3 reads CASSMGSDIVETQYF. Written as DNA, the CDR3 is TGTGCCAGTAGTATGGGCTCGGACATCGTGGAGACCCAGTACTTC.